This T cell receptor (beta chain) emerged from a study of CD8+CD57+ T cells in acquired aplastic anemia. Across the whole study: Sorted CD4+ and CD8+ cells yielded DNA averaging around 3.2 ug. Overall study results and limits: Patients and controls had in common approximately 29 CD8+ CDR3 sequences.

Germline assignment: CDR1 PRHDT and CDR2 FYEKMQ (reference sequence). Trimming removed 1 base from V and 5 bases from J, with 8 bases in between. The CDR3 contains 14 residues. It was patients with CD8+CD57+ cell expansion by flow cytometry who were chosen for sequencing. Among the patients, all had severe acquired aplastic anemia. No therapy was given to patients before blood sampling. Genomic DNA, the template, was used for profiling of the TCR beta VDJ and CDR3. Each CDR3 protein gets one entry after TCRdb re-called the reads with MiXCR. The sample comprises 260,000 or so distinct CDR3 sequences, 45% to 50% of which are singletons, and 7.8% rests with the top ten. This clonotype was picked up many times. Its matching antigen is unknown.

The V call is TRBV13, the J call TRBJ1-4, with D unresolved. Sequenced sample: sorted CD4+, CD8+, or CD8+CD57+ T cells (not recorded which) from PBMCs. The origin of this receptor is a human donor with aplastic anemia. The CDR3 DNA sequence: TGTGCCAGCAGCTTAGCGGTCGGGAATGAAAAACTGTTTTTT. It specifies CASSLAVGNEKLFF.